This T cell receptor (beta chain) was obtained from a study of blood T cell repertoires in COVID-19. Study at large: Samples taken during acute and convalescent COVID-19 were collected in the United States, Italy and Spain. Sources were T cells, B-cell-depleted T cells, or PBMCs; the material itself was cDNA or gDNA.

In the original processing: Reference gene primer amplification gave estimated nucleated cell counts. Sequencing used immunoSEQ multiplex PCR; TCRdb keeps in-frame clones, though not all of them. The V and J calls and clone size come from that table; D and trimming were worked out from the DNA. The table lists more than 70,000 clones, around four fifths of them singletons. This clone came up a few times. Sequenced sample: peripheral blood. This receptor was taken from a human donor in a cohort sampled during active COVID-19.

The CDR3 nucleotides read TGTGCCAGCAGCCTCCCGGGGGGAAAGGATGGCTACACCTTC. It codes for CASSLPGGKDGYTF. The chain couples TRBV2 to TRBJ1-2; tentatively, D is TRBD1 (5 bases). Trimming shortened V by 6 bases and J by 6 bases, and 17 bases separated the two germline ends. The germline V gene has CDR1 SNHLY and CDR2 FYNNEI. This CDR3 is built from 14 residues.